This T cell receptor beta chain was profiled in a study of shared clonotypes between healthy human individuals. Assay execution took place at the deep level. Generated by immunoSEQ multiplex PCR, the TCRdb table keeps only in-frame clones and is missing some. Of roughly 2,000,000 clones listed, just over 90% are singletons. As defined, naive CD8 cells were CD45RO-negative and positively selected for CCR7, with terminally differentiated effector memory CD45RA+ cells excluded. Germline assignment: CDR1 MDHEN and CDR2 SYDVKM. V lost 5 bases, J lost 0 bases, and 6 bases stayed unmatched. This CDR3 comprises 15 residues.

The receptor comes from a man aged 18 to 29 in good health. Some clones in this sample may be carry-over from other donors' samples. The V gene is TRBV28, the J gene TRBJ1-1; 7 nucleotides agree with TRBD1. The source material was naive CD8+ T cells from PBMCs. The DNA of the CDR3 is TGTGCCAGCAGTCTCCAACAGGGGATGAACACTGAAGCTTTCTTT. It translates to CASSLQQGMNTEAFF.